These 28 T cell receptor beta chains came from one sample sequenced in a study of CD8+ T cells in alopecia areata. cDNA prepared by RNA extraction and subsequent reverse transcription served as the template for sequencing. Data came from immunoSEQ multiplex PCR; TCRdb stores just in-frame clones and leaves some out. The repertoire consists of 200,000 to 250,000 clones, with about two thirds occurring once and the leading ten covering approximately 1.2%. Specimen: CD4+ T cells sorted from blood, collected at week 0. These TCRs come from a human donor with alopecia areata.

The gene calls are TRBV5-1 and TRBJ2-3; D call uncertain. This CDR3 has 15 residues. The germline V gene encodes CDR1 SGHRS and CDR2 YFSETQ. Deletions cut 3 bases from V and 2 bases from J, with 13 bases between. This CDR3 reads CASSSLGRYTDTQYF. The CDR3 DNA reads TGCGCCAGCAGCTCCCTCGGCAGATACACAGATACGCAGTATTTT.

This clone has just one count. The chain employs TRBV29-1 and TRBJ1-2; no definite D call. Germline values: CDR1 SQVTM, CDR2 ANQGSEA. The CDR3 is 11 amino acids. V lost 7 bases and J lost 8, with 14 bases in between. The CDR3 region has the DNA TGCAGCGACCTTGGCCCCGGGGGCTACACCTTC. Its translation is CSDLGPGGYTF.

The CDR3 DNA sequence: TGTGCCAGCAAACCCGGACAGAGCTCCTACGAGCAGTACTTC. Protein: CASKPGQSSYEQYF. This chain connects TRBV2 to TRBJ2-7; weak D call: TRBD1 (6 bases). The CDR3 has 14 residues. Germline assignment: CDR1 SNHLY and CDR2 FYNNEI. V was shortened by 7 bases and J by 0 bases, with 13 bases between the two germline ends.

The rearrangement joins TRBV30 to TRBJ1-5; 10 nucleotides agree with TRBD1. This CDR3 is 16 amino acids long. Trimming removed 0 bases from V and 1 base from J; junction bases left unmatched: 3. Germline-derived CDR1 and CDR2 are GTSNPN and SVGIG (reference sequence). The CDR3 nucleotides are TGTGCCTGGAGTGTAGGGGACAGGGGCAGCAATCAGCCCCAGCATTTT. Protein sequence: CAWSVGDRGSNQPQHF.

The gene calls are TRBV18 and TRBJ1-1; TRBD1 aligns across 8 bases. J was trimmed by 1 base and V by 3 bases; bases with no gene match: 4. The CDR3 runs 15 residues. CDR1 and CDR2 (germline): KGHSH, LQKENI. In nucleotides, the CDR3 is TGTGCCAGCTCACCGTTCGGACAGGGGAACACTGAAGCTTTCTTT. Amino acid sequence: CASSPFGQGNTEAFF.

The chain links TRBV19 to TRBJ1-5, with D uncertain. The germline CDR1 and CDR2 sequences are LNHDA and SQIVND (reference sequence). This CDR3 region has 13 residues. V was clipped by 3 bases and J by 4 bases, with 7 bases between them. The CDR3 here is CASSISFNQPQHF. The CDR3 nucleotides read TGTGCCAGTAGTATTAGTTTTAATCAGCCCCAGCATTTT.

The CDR3 here is CASSLDGFYGYTF. The CDR3 DNA reads as TGTGCCAGCAGTTTAGACGGATTTTATGGCTACACCTTC. The V gene is TRBV27, the J gene TRBJ1-2; D gene ambiguous. The germline V and J ends were trimmed by 2 bases and 5 bases, with 9 bases remaining between them. This CDR3 is built from 13 residues. Germline assignment: CDR1 MNHEY and CDR2 SMNVEV (reference sequence).

This clone was seen repeatedly, ten times or more. V usage is TRBV19 and J usage is TRBJ2-3, with 9 nucleotides matching TRBD2. CDR1 and CDR2 from the germline V gene are LNHDA and SQIVND (reference sequence). The CDR3 is made up of 14 amino acids. V shed 4 bases and J 1 base; nucleotides not matched to a gene: 0. DNA of the CDR3: TGTGCCAGTAGTAAGCGGGGGGGCACAGATACGCAGTATTTT. Its protein is CASSKRGGTDTQYF.

This rearrangement joins TRBV9 to TRBJ2-1, with 7 bases lining up with TRBD2. Germline V gives CDR1 SGDLS, CDR2 YYNGEE. This CDR3 comprises 14 residues. The V gene end was trimmed by 0 bases and the J gene end by 6 bases; junction bases not matched to a gene: 3. CDR3 in DNA: TGTGCCAGCAGCGTAGCGGGCGGGGGCAATGAGCAGTTCTTC. The encoded protein is CASSVAGGGNEQFF.

The sample holds a few counts of this clone. This chain connects TRBV7-9 to TRBJ2-3; D is perhaps TRBD2 (6 bases). Germline V gene sequence: CDR1 SEHNR, CDR2 FQNEAQ (reference sequence). This CDR3 is built from 14 residues. V was cut by 5 bases and J by 5 bases, with 14 bases left in between. CDR3 protein: CASSPRISGDTQYF. CDR3 in DNA: TGTGCCAGCAGCCCCCGGATTAGCGGAGATACGCAGTATTTT.

CDR3 loop: CASSPGHGGENEKLFF. Here the CDR3 DNA reads TGTGCCAGCTCCCCGGGACACGGAGGGGAGAATGAAAAACTGTTTTTT. V gene TRBV18 combines with J gene TRBJ1-4, with TRBD1 as a possible D gene (6 bases). CDR3 length: 16 residues. Germline CDR1 is KGHSH and CDR2 is LQKENI. The germline V and J ends were trimmed by 6 bases and 5 bases, with 19 bases remaining between them.

In the case of this clone: The identical CDR3 is also encoded by other nucleotide sequences in the sample. The chain links TRBV30 to TRBJ1-2, with 7 bases that match TRBD1. CDR3 length: 12 residues. The junction had 3 bases not matched to a gene; V was cut back by 1 base and J by 7 bases. The germline V gene encodes CDR1 GTSNPN and CDR2 SVGIG (reference sequence). The CDR3 region is CAWSGQGLGYTF. The CDR3 DNA reads TGTGCCTGGAGTGGACAGGGTCTTGGCTACACCTTC.

The chain couples TRBV12-5 to TRBJ1-1, with no clear D. Trimming shortened V by 5 bases and J by 10 bases, and 14 bases separated the two germline ends. The V gene's germline CDR1 is LGHNT and CDR2 FRNRAP. There are 12 residues in the CDR3. CDR3 protein: CASGASGGRAFF. CDR3 nucleotides: TGTGCTAGTGGTGCCTCGGGAGGGAGAGCTTTCTTT.

The V call is TRBV29-1, the J call TRBJ1-2; D gene uncertain. Germline V CDR1 and CDR2: SQVTM, ANQGSEA. The CDR3 length is 12 residues. V was trimmed by 4 bases and J by 6 bases, leaving 12 bases between them. The DNA for the CDR3 is TGCAGCGTTGGAAAGGTCGGAGATGGCTACACCTTC. This gives the protein CSVGKVGDGYTF.

The chain has TRBV2 and TRBJ1-2; D is possibly TRBD1 (5 bases). This CDR3 spans 13 amino acids. Germline V gene lookup returns CDR1 SNHLY and CDR2 FYNNEI. V was shortened by 1 base and J by 5 bases, with 8 bases between the two germline ends. The CDR3 here is CASSEGQGYGYTF. For the CDR3, the DNA is TGTGCCAGCAGTGAAGGCCAGGGATATGGCTACACCTTC.

This clone was observed a handful of times. This chain joins TRBV18 and TRBJ1-3, with a tentative D call TRBD1 (6 bases). V lost 6 bases and J lost 2, with 11 bases in between. The V gene's germline CDR1 is KGHSH and CDR2 LQKENI. CDR3 size: 14 residues. This chain's CDR3 is CASSTGNTGNTIYF. In DNA form, the CDR3 reads TGTGCCAGCTCTACAGGGAACACTGGAAACACCATATATTTT.

This chain connects TRBV15 to TRBJ2-3; weak D call: TRBD2 (5 bases). CDR1 and CDR2 from the germline V gene are LNHNV and YYDKDF (reference sequence). Trimming removed 3 bases from V and 0 bases from J, with 7 bases in between. The CDR3 spans 14 residues. The CDR3 coding sequence is TGTGCCACCAGCAGGGGAGTTAGCACAGATACGCAGTATTTT. Amino acid sequence: CATSRGVSTDTQYF.

With respect to this clone: The sample has other DNA sequences that encode this CDR3 too. The rearrangement joins TRBV5-6 to TRBJ2-5; 10 positions agree with TRBD2. Unmatched junction bases numbered 2, after V lost 4 bases and J lost 2 bases. The CDR3 totals 14 residues. Germline V CDR1 and CDR2: SGHDT, YYEEEE. The CDR3 DNA reads TGTGCCAGCAGCCGGACTAGCGGTCAAGAGACCCAGTACTTC. This sequence encodes CASSRTSGQETQYF.

This clone turned up a few times. The J gene is TRBJ2-1, the V gene TRBV5-1, with D tentatively TRBD2 (5 bases). This CDR3 is 13 amino acids long. V was trimmed by 0 bases and J by 7 bases, leaving 8 bases between them. Germline V gene data show CDR1 as SGHRS and CDR2 as YFSETQ. The CDR3 nucleotides are TGCGCCAGCAGCTTGGGAGAGGGAAATGAGCAGTTCTTC. Its protein product is CASSLGEGNEQFF.

The CDR3: CASTTGQGVQETQYF. The CDR3 DNA reads as TGCGCCAGCACTACGGGACAGGGAGTTCAGGAGACCCAGTACTTC. J is TRBJ2-5 and V is TRBV5-1, with TRBD1 identical over 9 bases. The ends lost 6 bases at V and 5 bases at J; junction bases unmatched: 11. CDR1 is SGHRS, CDR2 YFSETQ, per germline. CDR3 length: 15 amino acids.

The V gene is TRBV30, the J gene TRBJ2-7; D ambiguous. In germline, CDR1 is GTSNPN, CDR2 SVGIG (reference sequence). The CDR3 sequence is 10 residues long. Trimming took off 4 bases at V and 3 bases at J, with 4 bases between the two ends. CDR3 sequence reads: CAWKGYEQYF. The DNA for the CDR3 is TGTGCCTGGAAGGGCTACGAGCAGTACTTC.

V usage is TRBV6-5 and J usage is TRBJ2-2, with D hard to call. CDR1 is MNHEY, CDR2 SVGAGI, per germline. V lost 6 bases and J 1 base, leaving 3 bases between the germline ends. The CDR3 has 12 amino acids. The CDR3 DNA is TGTGCCAGCAGCCAGAACACCGGGGAGCTGTTTTTT. Its protein product is CASSQNTGELFF.

This rearrangement joins TRBV7-8 to TRBJ2-7, with 8 bases fitting TRBD1. V lost 2 bases and J lost 6; bases outside the gene matches: 3. The germline CDR1 and CDR2 sequences are SGHVS and FQNEAQ. This CDR3 has 13 residues. CDR3: CASSLRQGLEQYF. CDR3 coding DNA: TGTGCCAGCAGCTTACGACAGGGGCTCGAGCAGTACTTC.

This chain connects TRBV30 to TRBJ2-1, with D unresolved. Trimming left V 8 bases short and J 0 bases short, with 11 bases between. CDR1 is GTSNPN and CDR2 is SVGIG in the germline V gene (reference sequence). CDR3 size: 13 residues. This chain's CDR3 is CASDKSSYNEQFF. The CDR3 DNA sequence: TGTGCCAGTGACAAGAGCTCCTACAATGAGCAGTTCTTC.

This chain connects TRBV20-1 to TRBJ2-1; D unresolved. The CDR3 is 11 amino acids. V lost 6 bases, J lost 7 bases, and 10 bases lay in between. The V gene's germline CDR1 is DFQATT and CDR2 SNEGSKA (reference sequence). The CDR3 DNA reads TGCAGTGCCTCCTTGTCGAATGAGCAGTTCTTC. Encoded protein: CSASLSNEQFF.

CDR3: CASSLRQDRSNQPQHF. The CDR3 DNA is TGTGCCAGCAGCTTGCGACAGGACCGAAGCAATCAGCCCCAGCATTTT. The rearrangement links TRBV5-8 to TRBJ1-5; D possibly corresponds to TRBD1 (6 bases). The germline V gene has CDR1 SGHTS and CDR2 YDEGEE. Trimming shortened V by 1 base and J by 1 base, and 12 bases separated the two germline ends. This CDR3 contains 16 residues.

The genes are TRBV30 and TRBJ2-1; D gene uncertain. The length of the CDR3 is 14 residues. The ends were cut back, 0 bases at V and 4 bases at J, with 10 bases in the middle. CDR1 is GTSNPN and CDR2 is SVGIG in the germline V gene (reference sequence). CDR3 coding DNA: TGTGCCTGGAGTGTACGTGAGGCGTACAATGAGCAGTTCTTC. It translates to CAWSVREAYNEQFF.

The chain uses TRBV13 and TRBJ2-4; the D call may be TRBD1 or TRBD2 (5 bases each). In germline, CDR1 is PRHDT, CDR2 FYEKMQ (reference sequence). CDR3 length equals 13 residues. V lost 5 bases and J lost 9, with 14 bases in between. DNA of the CDR3: TGTGCCAGCAGCCCCCGGGACGATAGCATTCAGTACTTC. Translation gives CASSPRDDSIQYF.